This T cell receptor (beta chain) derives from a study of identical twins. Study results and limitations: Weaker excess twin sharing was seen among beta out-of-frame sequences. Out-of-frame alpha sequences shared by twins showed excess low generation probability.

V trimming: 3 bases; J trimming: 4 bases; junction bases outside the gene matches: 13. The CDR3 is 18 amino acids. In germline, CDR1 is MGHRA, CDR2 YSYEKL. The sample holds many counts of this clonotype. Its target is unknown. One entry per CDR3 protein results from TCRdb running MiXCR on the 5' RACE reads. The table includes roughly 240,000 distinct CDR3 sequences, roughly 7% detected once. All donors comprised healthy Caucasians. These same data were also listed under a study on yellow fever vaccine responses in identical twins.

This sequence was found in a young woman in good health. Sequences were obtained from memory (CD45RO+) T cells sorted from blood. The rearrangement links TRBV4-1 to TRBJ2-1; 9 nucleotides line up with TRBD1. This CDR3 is CASSQTDRGHPIYNEQFF. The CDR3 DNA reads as TGCGCCAGCAGCCAGACGGACAGGGGCCATCCGATTTACAATGAGCAGTTCTTC.